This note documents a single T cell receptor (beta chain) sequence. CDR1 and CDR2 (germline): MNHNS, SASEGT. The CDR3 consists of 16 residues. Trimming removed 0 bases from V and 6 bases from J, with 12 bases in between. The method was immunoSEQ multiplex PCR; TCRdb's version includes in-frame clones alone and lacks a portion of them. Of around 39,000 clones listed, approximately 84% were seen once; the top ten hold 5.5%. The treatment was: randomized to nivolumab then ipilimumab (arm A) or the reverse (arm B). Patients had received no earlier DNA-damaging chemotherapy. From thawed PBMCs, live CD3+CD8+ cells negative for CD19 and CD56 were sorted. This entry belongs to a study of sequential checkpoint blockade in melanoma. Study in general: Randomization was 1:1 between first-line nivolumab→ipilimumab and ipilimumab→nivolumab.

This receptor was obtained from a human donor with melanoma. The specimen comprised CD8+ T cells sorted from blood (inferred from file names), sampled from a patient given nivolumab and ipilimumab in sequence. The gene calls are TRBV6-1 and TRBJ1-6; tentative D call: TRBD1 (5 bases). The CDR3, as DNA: TGTGCCAGCAGTGAAGCCGACGGGGGGTTTAATTCACCCCTCCACTTT. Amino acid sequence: CASSEADGGFNSPLHF.